A selection of T cell receptor beta chains follows, all from one sample in a study of T cell changes during pregnancy in multiple sclerosis. Here immunoSEQ multiplex PCR was the method, and the copy in TCRdb shows in-frame clones only, minus some. The sample carries 30,000 to 45,000 clones, under 95% recorded once. Sample: CD4+ T cells from peripheral blood mononuclear cells, taken after pregnancy. These receptors came from a female donor with multiple sclerosis, enrolled in a pregnancy study. CDR3s include the opening cysteine and the closing phenylalanine or tryptophan.

v_call: TRBV19; j_call: TRBJ1-1; cdr3_aa: CASSPGFPMNTEAFF
v_call: TRBV13; j_call: TRBJ2-4; cdr3_aa: CASSSPLGSSKNIQYF
v_call: TRBV25-1; j_call: TRBJ2-5; cdr3_aa: CASRQGALETQYF
v_call: TRBV2; j_call: TRBJ2-5; cdr3_aa: CASSEDGRGQETQYF
v_call: TRBV28; j_call: TRBJ2-7; cdr3_aa: CASSLVNRGSYEQYF
v_call: TRBV6-5; j_call: TRBJ2-2; cdr3_aa: CASLVPSTGELFF
v_call: TRBV7-8; j_call: TRBJ1-2; cdr3_aa: CASRARGGSGYTF
v_call: TRBV18; j_call: TRBJ2-5; cdr3_aa: CASSPPNQETQYF
v_call: TRBV27; j_call: TRBJ2-7; cdr3_aa: CASSFLGPYSYEQYF
v_call: TRBV6-5; j_call: TRBJ1-5; cdr3_aa: CASRRQGNDQPQHF
v_call: TRBV6-1; j_call: TRBJ1-1; cdr3_aa: CASSVRTGGFNTEAFF
v_call: TRBV15; j_call: TRBJ2-5; cdr3_aa: CATSTRLAGGFGETQYF
v_call: TRBV30; j_call: TRBJ2-7; cdr3_aa: CACYRGNNYEQYF
v_call: TRBV6-1; j_call: TRBJ2-7; cdr3_aa: CASSLDGLLDEQYF
v_call: TRBV6-1; j_call: TRBJ2-1; cdr3_aa: CASSAPSGGVYNEQFF
v_call: TRBV4-2; j_call: TRBJ1-5; cdr3_aa: CASSQTGTGALPQHF
v_call: TRBV5-1; j_call: TRBJ2-1; cdr3_aa: CASSLVGGPSYNEQFF
v_call: TRBV5-1; j_call: TRBJ2-5; cdr3_aa: CASSLVGQGQETQYF
v_call: TRBV11-2; j_call: TRBJ2-1; cdr3_aa: CASSPGVSYNEQFF
v_call: TRBV5-4; j_call: TRBJ1-3; cdr3_aa: CASSLDRGSSGNTIYF
v_call: TRBV5-4; j_call: TRBJ2-7; cdr3_aa: CASSGDRGSYEQYF
v_call: TRBV27; j_call: TRBJ1-2; cdr3_aa: CASRDRVAGYTF
v_call: TRBV6-1; j_call: TRBJ1-3; cdr3_aa: CASSEARTGSGNTIYF
v_call: TRBV5-1; j_call: TRBJ2-2; cdr3_aa: CASSLGQVLANTGELFF
v_call: TRBV5-4; j_call: TRBJ2-1; cdr3_aa: CASSLDTGLDYNEQFF
v_call: TRBV11-2; j_call: TRBJ2-5; cdr3_aa: CASSLEGVGTQYF
v_call: TRBV6-6; j_call: TRBJ1-2; cdr3_aa: CASSYGQGANYGYTF
v_call: TRBV11-2; j_call: TRBJ2-1; cdr3_aa: CASSLTSRAEQFF
v_call: TRBV28; j_call: TRBJ1-2; cdr3_aa: CASTDRVAYGYTF
v_call: TRBV5-4; j_call: TRBJ1-1; cdr3_aa: CASRRNTGNEAFF
v_call: TRBV25-1; j_call: TRBJ2-1; cdr3_aa: CASSEGQGHEQFF
v_call: TRBV27; j_call: TRBJ2-1; cdr3_aa: CASSLRLAGDLGEQFF
v_call: TRBV9; j_call: TRBJ2-7; cdr3_aa: CASSVAAQADLTYEQYF
v_call: TRBV9; j_call: TRBJ1-2; cdr3_aa: CASSGPGQYGYTF
v_call: TRBV5-4; j_call: TRBJ2-1; cdr3_aa: CASSLGGGSYNEQFF
v_call: TRBV5-1; j_call: TRBJ2-5; cdr3_aa: CASSLEQRGGRETQYF
v_call: TRBV6-5; j_call: TRBJ1-2; cdr3_aa: CASRQRQADGYTF
v_call: TRBV4-2; j_call: TRBJ2-5; cdr3_aa: CASSPRVAGGLETQYF
v_call: TRBV6-6; j_call: TRBJ2-5; cdr3_aa: CASSYPGLRGETQYF
v_call: TRBV6-8; j_call: TRBJ2-1; cdr3_aa: CASSSRLAGGKFNEQFF
v_call: TRBV13; j_call: TRBJ2-6; cdr3_aa: CASSLGGNSGANVLTF
v_call: TRBV10-3; j_call: TRBJ1-3; cdr3_aa: CAISEVLFNTIYF
v_call: TRBV4-1; j_call: TRBJ2-3; cdr3_aa: CASPKDPRVQDTQYF
v_call: TRBV10-3; j_call: TRBJ2-5; cdr3_aa: CAISESRETQYF
v_call: TRBV4-1; j_call: TRBJ1-4; cdr3_aa: CASSHPTGGNEKLFF
v_call: TRBV25-1; j_call: TRBJ2-1; cdr3_aa: CASSEGVWGTGNNEQFF
v_call: TRBV5-1; j_call: TRBJ2-5; cdr3_aa: CASSLEVLLGPETQYF
v_call: TRBV7-3; j_call: TRBJ2-3; cdr3_aa: CASSSRTGSTDTQYF
v_call: TRBV28; j_call: TRBJ2-7; cdr3_aa: CASSLSLGSGTYEQYF
v_call: TRBV7-3; j_call: TRBJ2-3; cdr3_aa: CASSLGGRGTDTQYF
v_call: TRBV4-1; j_call: TRBJ2-1; cdr3_aa: CASRAGGDNEQFF
v_call: TRBV19; j_call: TRBJ2-1; cdr3_aa: CASRLAGGSYNEQFF
v_call: TRBV10-3; j_call: TRBJ2-7; cdr3_aa: CAISERQGVSYEQYF
v_call: TRBV30; j_call: TRBJ2-7; cdr3_aa: CAWSRGRGLMGKQYF
v_call: TRBV5-6; j_call: TRBJ1-2; cdr3_aa: CASSLAGVFGYGYTF